This TCR beta chain appears in the sequencing data of a study of identical twins. Regarding the study as a whole: Insertion counts were lower in abundant cord blood beta clonotypes, a trend that memory repertoires did not show. Within monozygotic twins, out-of-frame TCR alpha sharing was underestimated by the models.

Each CDR3 protein gets one entry after TCRdb re-called the 5' RACE reads with MiXCR. Among 400,000 to 500,000 distinct CDR3 sequences listed, about 18% were seen once. Germline loops: CDR1 KGHSH, CDR2 LQKENI. The CDR3 runs to 17 residues. V dropped 0 bases and J dropped 4; count of bases not matched to a gene: 5. This clonotype was counted ten times or more. Antigen specificity is unknown. Healthy Caucasian individuals made up all the donors. The genes are TRBV18 and TRBJ2-3; the match to TRBD1 covers 12 bases. The specimen was naive T cells sorted from blood. The TCR comes from a man over 45 in good health. CDR3 in DNA: TGTGCCAGCTCACCACCGATGGGACAGGGGGCGGCAGATACGCAGTATTTT. It is translated as CASSPPMGQGAADTQYF.